These T cell receptor beta chains were read from a single sample in a study of T-cell reconstitution after alpha-beta-depleted transplantation in children. TCRdb ran MiXCR on the PCR reads and lists one entry per CDR3 protein. The sample has 480,000 or so distinct CDR3 sequences, over 9.5% seen once; the top ten hold around 2%. This specimen consisted of PBMCs, obtained before TCRalphabeta/CD19-depleted stem cell transplant. The receptors here all came from a child aged 2 to 10 with inherited bone marrow failure, due to receive a stem cell transplant. CDR3s include the opening cysteine and the closing phenylalanine or tryptophan. The D gene is left open where the match is weak. Size values are once, few and many counts, or a class for expanded clones, and some rows have none.

>TRBJ1-6|.|TRBV28|many
TGTGCCAGCAGTTTTTCAGAACGTCCCCTCCACTTT
CASSFSERPLHF
>TRBJ2-1|TRBD2|TRBV27|many
TGTGCCAGCAGTACGCGCGGGGGTGCTCGATTCTACAATGAGCAGTTCTTC
CASSTRGGARFYNEQFF
>TRBJ1-6|.|TRBV29-1|many
TGCAGCGTCGCCACAGGGATAGGGGATTCACCCCTCCACTTT
CSVATGIGDSPLHF
>TRBJ2-1|.|TRBV29-1|few
TGCAGCCGCCCGTGGGGCAATGAGCAGTTCTTC
CSRPWGNEQFF
>TRBJ2-3|.|TRBV2|many
TGTGCCAGCAGTGAACAGGGAGATGCAGATACGCAGTATTTT
CASSEQGDADTQYF
>TRBJ2-1|TRBD2|TRBV30|few
TGTGCCTCGACTAGCTCGGTAAACAATGAGCAGTTCTTC
CASTSSVNNEQFF
>TRBJ2-2|.|TRBV12-3/TRBV12-4|many
TGTGCCAGCAGCTACGACGGGACTGCTCCGAACACCGGGGAGCTGTTTTTT
CASSYDGTAPNTGELFF
>TRBJ2-1|TRBD2|TRBV10-1|many
TGCGCCAGCAGTGAGTCAAAGCGGGAGGGGAGAAATGAGCAGTTCTTC
CASSESKREGRNEQFF
>TRBJ2-1|TRBD2|TRBV20-1|.
TGCAGTGCTAGTAACCGGGAGGGCCGGATTGAGCAGTTCTTC
CSASNREGRIEQFF
>TRBJ2-7|.|TRBV5-4|few
TGTGCCAGCAGTTCTATTGCGTTCGGTGGCGATGAGCAGTACTTC
CASSSIAFGGDEQYF
>TRBJ1-4|TRBD1|TRBV4-3|.
TGCGCCAGCAGCCAAGATCATAGACAGGGAGGGGAAAAACTGTTTTTT
CASSQDHRQGGEKLFF
>TRBJ1-5|.|TRBV19|few
TGTGCCAGTAGTATAGGCGGATCCAATCAGCCCCAGCATTTT
CASSIGGSNQPQHF
>TRBJ2-2|.|TRBV20-1|many
TGCAGTGCTAGAGTCAATGGGGCTGCCGGGGAGCTGTTTTTT
CSARVNGAAGELFF
>TRBJ2-1|TRBD1|TRBV27|.
TGTGCCAGCAGTTTATCGGAGGGGGACAGGTACAATGAGCAGTTCTTC
CASSLSEGDRYNEQFF
>TRBJ2-5|.|TRBV20-1|many
TGCAGTGCTAGAGTGCCACGCGGGACCCAGTACTTC
CSARVPRGTQYF
>TRBJ2-2|TRBD2|TRBV5-1|many
TGCGCCAGCAGCCCGAGGACTAGCGGGAGGGTCAGGACCGGGGAGCTGTTTTTT
CASSPRTSGRVRTGELFF
>TRBJ2-7|.|TRBV29-1|many
TGCAGCGTCTTCCGGGACAACTCCTACGAGCAGTACTTC
CSVFRDNSYEQYF
>TRBJ2-1|TRBD2|TRBV5-1|.
TGCGCCAGCAGCTTGGTTGCGGGAGGTGCCCGGGACAATGAGCAGTTCTTC
CASSLVAGGARDNEQFF
>TRBJ2-5|TRBD2|TRBV7-8|many
TGTGCCAGCAGCTTAGACGCCCAGCGGGAGCAAGAGACCCAGTACTTC
CASSLDAQREQETQYF
>TRBJ2-3|TRBD2|TRBV4-3|many
TGCGCCAGCAGCCAAGCCATCGGCGGGAGTATGGATACGCAGTATTTT
CASSQAIGGSMDTQYF
>TRBJ2-2|.|TRBV4-3|many
TGCGCCAGCAGCCCTGAGGGACTTGAGACCGGGGAGCTGTTTTTT
CASSPEGLETGELFF
>TRBJ2-7|TRBD1|TRBV12-3/TRBV12-4|many
TGTGCCAGCAGCCCGCAGGGGGCAGGCGGACCTAGGCACTACGAGCAGTACTTC
CASSPQGAGGPRHYEQYF
>TRBJ2-3|.|TRBV2|few
TGTGCCAGTCTTCTCCAGGGTTGGTCGGCAGATACGCAGTATTTT
CASLLQGWSADTQYF
>TRBJ2-5|TRBD1|TRBV4-3|many
TGCGCCAGCAGCCAAGGGGGACAGCCCCAAGAGACCCAGTACTTC
CASSQGGQPQETQYF
>TRBJ1-5|.|TRBV19|.
TGTGCCAGTAGTTTCCGACAGCTTAGTAATCAGCCCCAGCATTTT
CASSFRQLSNQPQHF
>TRBJ1-4|TRBD1|TRBV6-5|many
TGTGCCAGCAGTTACTCGCCACCGGGACAGAAAGAATCCAATGAAAAACTGTTTTTT
CASSYSPPGQKESNEKLFF